Following are 10 T cell receptor beta chains from one sample sequenced in a study of cytomegalovirus exposure and HLA in healthy donors. Primers for the PCR totalled 60 Vbeta and 13 Jbeta. Assay used: immunoSEQ multiplex PCR; TCRdb lists only in-frame clones, some missing. Seen here are under 150,000 clones, 75% to 80% observed once, and the top ten hold around 3.7%. The specimen sequenced was PBMCs. The origin of the receptors is a man aged 18 to 29 in good health and CMV-seronegative.

This clone was detected only once. The chain carries TRBV6-5 and TRBJ1-1; D gene ambiguous. V was trimmed by 0 bases and J by 6 bases, leaving 14 bases between them. The germline V gene encodes CDR1 MNHEY and CDR2 SVGAGI. The CDR3 contains 15 residues. CDR3 in DNA: TGTGCCAGCAGTTACTCAGGAGGGCTTGCCGCTGAAGCTTTCTTT. Amino acids: CASSYSGGLAAEAFF.

The table lists this clone with a few counts. The chain has TRBV9 and TRBJ1-2; 11 bases match TRBD1. The V gene end was trimmed by 0 bases and the J gene end by 7 bases; junction bases not matched to a gene: 5. CDR1 and CDR2 (germline): SGDLS, YYNGEE. CDR3 length equals 15 residues. CDR3 loop: CASSVEDRGLGGYTF. The CDR3 region has the DNA TGTGCCAGCAGCGTAGAGGACAGGGGGCTGGGTGGCTACACCTTC. Drawing the rest from reference TRBV9 and TRBJ1-2, the complete variable domain is DSGVTQTPKHLITATGQRVTLRCSPRSGDLSVYWYQQSLDQGLQFLIQYYNGEERAKGNILERFSAQQFPDLHSELNLSSLELGDSALYFCASSVEDRGLGGYTFGSGTRLTVV.

Concerning this clone: This specimen includes other DNA sequences encoding the same CDR3. V is TRBV6-1 and J is TRBJ1-1; possible D gene TRBD1, 5 bases. V was pared by 5 bases and J by 1 base, with 8 bases between. CDR3 size: 13 residues. Germline values: CDR1 MNHNS, CDR2 SASEGT. As DNA, the CDR3 is TGTGCCAGCAGTCTTACAGGGAACACTGAAGCTTTCTTT. It codes for CASSLTGNTEAFF.

CDR3 nucleotides: TGTGCCAGCAGCGACAGGGGCCACGTAACCTACGAGCAGTACTTC. Protein sequence: CASSDRGHVTYEQYF. The chain employs TRBV27 and TRBJ2-5, with TRBD1 matching 8 bases. Matching the DNA end better, TRBJ2-7 makes the J call doubtful. The length of the CDR3 is 15 residues. The V gene's germline CDR1 is MNHEY and CDR2 SMNVEV (reference sequence).

The CDR3 here is CASSQKNPGQVNTGELFF. Written as DNA, the CDR3 is TGCGCCAGCAGCCAAAAAAATCCGGGACAGGTGAACACCGGGGAGCTGTTTTTT. V gene TRBV4-1 combines with J gene TRBJ2-2; TRBD1 aligns across 8 bases. Per the germline V gene, CDR1 is MGHRA and CDR2 is YSYEKL. The CDR3 has 18 amino acids. V lost 2 bases and J lost 1; bases outside the gene matches: 9.

The rearrangement uses TRBV19 and TRBJ2-7; TRBD2 aligns across 13 bases. Trimming removed 4 bases from V and 3 bases from J; junction bases left unmatched: 0. CDR1 and CDR2 from the germline V gene are LNHDA and SQIVND (reference sequence). This CDR3 contains 14 residues. CDR3 amino acids: CASSRTSGSYEQYF. For the CDR3, the DNA is TGTGCCAGTAGTAGGACTAGCGGGAGCTACGAGCAGTACTTC. Drawing the rest from reference TRBV19 and TRBJ2-7, the complete variable domain is DGGITQSPKYLFRKEGQNVTLSCEQNLNHDAMYWYRQDPGQGLRLIYYSQIVNDFQKGDIAEGYSVSREKKESFPLTVTSAQKNPTAFYLCASSRTSGSYEQYFGPGTRLTVT.

The chain combines TRBV5-8 with TRBJ2-5; 10 positions match TRBD2. The DNA end lines up better with TRBJ2-7; the J call may be wrong. Germline V gene sequence: CDR1 SGHTS, CDR2 YDEGEE. The CDR3 spans 17 residues. CDR3 sequence (DNA): TGTGCCAGCAGCTCTAACCCGCTAGCGGGAGCGAGCGGCGAGCAGTACTTC. Translating it yields CASSSNPLAGASGEQYF.

The chain carries TRBV7-6 and TRBJ2-1; 11 bases agree with TRBD2. The CDR3 spans 20 residues. Germline values: CDR1 SGHVS, CDR2 FNYEAQ. The ends lost 0 bases at V and 3 bases at J; junction bases unmatched: 13. CDR3 loop: CASSLASSGGNPTLYNEQFF. The CDR3 nucleotides read TGTGCCAGCAGCTTAGCCTCTAGCGGGGGGAATCCGACTCTCTACAATGAGCAGTTCTTC. The full variable domain, rest sourced from reference TRBV7-6 and TRBJ2-1, is GAGVSQSPRYKVTKRGQDVALRCDPISGHVSLYWYRQALGQGPEFLTYFNYEAQQDKSGLPNDRFSAERPEGSISTLTIQRTEQRDSAMYRCASSLASSGGNPTLYNEQFFGPGTRLTVL.

The chain joins TRBV4-2 to TRBJ1-2; 7 nucleotides agree with TRBD1. The CDR3 consists of 14 residues. Germline V CDR1 and CDR2: LGHNA, YNFKEQ. V shed 4 bases and J 6 bases; nucleotides not matched to a gene: 8. The DNA for the CDR3 is TGTGCCAGCAGCCCTGGACAGGTTGGGGATGGCTACACCTTC. Translating gives CASSPGQVGDGYTF.

This chain connects TRBV11-3 to TRBJ2-5; D remains ambiguous. The V gene lost 5 bases and the J gene lost 5 bases, with 3 bases spanning the gap. The length of the CDR3 is 10 residues. The germline CDR1 and CDR2 sequences are SGHNT and YENEEA. CDR3 sequence (DNA): TGTGCCAGCAGCCGGGAGACCCAGTACTTC. This gives the protein CASSRETQYF.